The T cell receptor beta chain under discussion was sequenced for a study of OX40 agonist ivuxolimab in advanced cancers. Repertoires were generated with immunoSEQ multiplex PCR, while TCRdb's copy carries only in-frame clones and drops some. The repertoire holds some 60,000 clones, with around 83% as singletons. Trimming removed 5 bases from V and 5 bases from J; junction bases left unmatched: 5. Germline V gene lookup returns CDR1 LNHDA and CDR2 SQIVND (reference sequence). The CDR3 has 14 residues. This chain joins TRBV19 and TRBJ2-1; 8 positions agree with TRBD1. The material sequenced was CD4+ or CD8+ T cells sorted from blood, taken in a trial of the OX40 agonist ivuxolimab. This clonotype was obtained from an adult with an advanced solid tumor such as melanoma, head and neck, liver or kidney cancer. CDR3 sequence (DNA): TGTGCCAGTAGTGACGGACAGGGTAACAATGAGCAGTTCTTC. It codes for CASSDGQGNNEQFF.